Included here is one T cell receptor beta chain sequence, with context. Unique molecular identifiers were built into the TCRbeta library. Using its own MiXCR run on the PCR reads, TCRdb lists one record per CDR3 protein. In the table there are approximately 250,000 distinct CDR3 sequences, around 8.9% of which are singletons. The data stem from a study of T-cell reconstitution after alpha-beta-depleted transplantation in children. The CDR3 is 14 amino acids. V lost 10 bases, J lost 5 bases, and 20 bases lay in between. From germline, CDR1 is SNHLY and CDR2 FYNNEI. The source was PBMCs from the stem cell graft donor, collected from the stem cell graft. This clonotype was sampled from a human donor who donated a stem cell graft to a child with SCID. This chain joins TRBV2 and TRBJ2-5; D possibly uses TRBD1 or TRBD2 (6 bases each). The CDR3 DNA reads as TGTGCCATCCTTATTGCCGGGGGCTTGGAGACCCAGTACTTC. This gives the protein CAILIAGGLETQYF. The full variable domain, rest sourced from reference TRBV2 and TRBJ2-5, is EPEVTQTPSHQVTQMGQEVILRCVPISNHLYFYWYRQILGQKVEFLVSFYNNEISEKSEIFDDQFSVERPDGSNFTLKIRSTKLEDSAMYFCAILIAGGLETQYFGPGTRLLVL.